This T cell receptor beta chain was recovered during a study of T cell repertoires in cytomegalovirus infection. Study at large: TCR beta signatures that were public indicated CMV infection and matching HLA type. The study, taken as a whole, reports: Summed public TCR beta family frequency identified CMV carriers bearing the relevant HLA. HLA-C-restricted TCR beta clonotypes specific for CMV led the ex vivo response.

MiXCR, applied by TCRdb to the reads, yields one record per CDR3 protein. The sample includes roughly 310,000 distinct CDR3 sequences, roughly a sixth of them seen just once. This clonotype turned up a few times. What it binds is not known. This CDR3 is built from 16 residues. Germline CDR1 is SEHNR and CDR2 is FQNEAQ (reference sequence). V gave up 3 bases and J gave up 2 bases; unmatched junction bases: 6. The sequence came from a human donor in good health (CMV status not recorded). Some clones in this sample may be carry-over from other donors' samples. The source material was PBMCs. The V and J genes are TRBV7-9 and TRBJ2-3, with 9 bases identical to TRBD2. Written as DNA, the CDR3 is TGTGCCAGCAGCTTTAGCCTAGCGGGGTTCACAGATACGCAGTATTTT. Translated, it gives CASSFSLAGFTDTQYF.